The present TCR beta chain was sequenced within a study of long-term antiretroviral therapy in people with HIV. The study's findings and limits: Despite increasing after ART, diversity remained lower than that of transplant donor controls. Pre-ART expanded clones dominated the repertoire at every time point. In HIV, the repertoires covered a tighter span of CDR3 lengths than in controls.

As for this clone: Its antigen is as yet unknown.

Runs used v3.0 of the immunoSEQ assay and were done at survey level. Sequencing used immunoSEQ multiplex PCR; TCRdb keeps in-frame clones, though not all of them. Among roughly 45,000 clones, around four fifths were seen once, and the ten largest hold 2.5% to 3%. The CDR3 is made up of 15 amino acids. Trimming pared 5 bases from V and 11 bases from J, leaving 22 bases between. Per germline, CDR1 MNHEY and CDR2 SMNVEV (reference sequence). The sequence was collected from a woman aged 18-35 years with HIV. This chain joins TRBV27 and TRBJ2-1; D is ambiguous. Sequenced material: unsorted PBMCs, taken 0.8 years after starting antiretroviral therapy. As DNA, the CDR3 is TGTGCCAGCAGTATCAAGGCTACCGGTTTCTCGAAGCAGTTCTTC. It translates to CASSIKATGFSKQFF.